This T cell receptor (beta chain) comes out of a study of technical replicates of blood from a few donors. This CDR3 has 18 residues. The V and J ends lost 7 bases and 0 bases respectively, with 22 bases between them. Germline loops: CDR1 LNHDA, CDR2 SQIVND (reference sequence). Using immunoSEQ multiplex PCR, the repertoire was profiled, and TCRdb retains in-frame clones only, with some absent. The table records 65,000 to 95,000 clones, 93% of them present only once. Material for sequencing was T cells isolated from PBMCs. This receptor was obtained from a human donor in good health. V is TRBV19 and J is TRBJ1-5; D might be TRBD1 (5 bases). CDR3 sequence reads: CASTGVSGGVLSNQPQHF. In DNA form, the CDR3 reads TGTGCCAGTACCGGGGTCAGCGGGGGGGTCCTTAGCAATCAGCCCCAGCATTTT.